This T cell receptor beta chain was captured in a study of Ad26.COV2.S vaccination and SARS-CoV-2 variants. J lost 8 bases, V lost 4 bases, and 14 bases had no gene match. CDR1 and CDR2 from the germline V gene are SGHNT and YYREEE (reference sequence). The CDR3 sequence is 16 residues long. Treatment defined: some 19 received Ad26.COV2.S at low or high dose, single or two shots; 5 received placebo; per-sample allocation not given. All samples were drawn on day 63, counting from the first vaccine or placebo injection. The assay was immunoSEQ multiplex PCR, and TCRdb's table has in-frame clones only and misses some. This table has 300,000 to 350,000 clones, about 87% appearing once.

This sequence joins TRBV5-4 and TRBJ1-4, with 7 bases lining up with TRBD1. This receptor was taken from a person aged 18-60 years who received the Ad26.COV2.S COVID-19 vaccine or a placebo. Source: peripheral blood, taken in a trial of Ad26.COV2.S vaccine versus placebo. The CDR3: CASSPTNRDSGEKLFF. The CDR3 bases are TGTGCCAGCAGCCCGACAAACCGGGACAGTGGAGAAAAACTGTTTTTT.